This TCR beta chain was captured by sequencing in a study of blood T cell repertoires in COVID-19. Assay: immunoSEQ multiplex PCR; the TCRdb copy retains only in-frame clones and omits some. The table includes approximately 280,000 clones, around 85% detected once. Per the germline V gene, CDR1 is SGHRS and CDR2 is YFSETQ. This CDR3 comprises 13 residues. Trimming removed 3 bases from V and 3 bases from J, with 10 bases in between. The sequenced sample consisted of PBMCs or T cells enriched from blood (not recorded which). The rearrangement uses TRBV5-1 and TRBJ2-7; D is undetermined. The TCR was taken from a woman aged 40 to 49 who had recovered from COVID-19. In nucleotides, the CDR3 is TGCGCCAGCAGCTCTGACTCCCGCTACGAGCAGTACTTC. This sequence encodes CASSSDSRYEQYF.